This TCR beta chain derives from a study of T-cell reconstitution after alpha-beta-depleted transplantation in children. Study results and limitations: About two months after transplant, alpha-beta T cells reportedly came from several hundred expanded graft clones.

This clonotype was recorded a few times. Its specificity is not known. Unique molecular identifiers were incorporated into the prepared TCRbeta library. A single record per CDR3 protein comes from TCRdb applying MiXCR to the PCR reads. The sample lists 700,000 to 850,000 distinct CDR3 sequences; 16% were seen once. Germline V gene lookup returns CDR1 SGHRS and CDR2 YFSETQ. The CDR3 has 13 amino acids. The V end lost 7 bases, the J end lost 6 bases, and 15 bases lay between the germline ends. The material was PBMCs, mostly from graft donor cells, obtained 360 days after TCRalphabeta/CD19-depleted stem cell transplant. The TCR originated in a male patient between 5 and 17 years old who had a stem cell transplant for acute lymphoblastic leukemia, so the T cells may come from the graft donor. The gene calls are TRBV5-1 and TRBJ2-3, with D unresolved. The CDR3 sequence: CASYLDLGDTQYF. Written as DNA, the CDR3 is TGCGCCAGCTATTTGGATTTAGGGGATACGCAGTATTTT. Full variable domain (remainder filled in from reference TRBV5-1 and TRBJ2-3): KAGVTQTPRYLIKTRGQQVTLSCSPISGHRSVSWYQQTPGQGLQFLFEYFSETQRNKGNFPGRFSGRQFSNSRSEMNVSTLELGDSALYLCASYLDLGDTQYFGPGTRLTVL.